A single TCR beta chain is shown here with its context. The antigen is unknown. Some clones are missing from TCRdb's copy, which holds only in-frame ones; the method was immunoSEQ multiplex PCR. The sample has around 1,100,000 clones, 70% to 85% seen once. The sample is drawn from a study of shared clonotypes between healthy human individuals. Study observations and caveats: Non-shared clonotypes showed lower generation probabilities than clonotypes common to all four donors. Depth of sequencing was expected to influence donor clonotype sharing.

J gave up 3 bases and V 5 bases, and 10 bases lay outside the gene matches. The germline V gene has CDR1 SEHNR and CDR2 FQNEAQ (reference sequence). The CDR3 sequence is 16 residues long. The sequence was collected from a man between 18 and 35 years old in good health. Some clones in this sample may be carry-over from other donors' samples. The chain joins TRBV7-9 to TRBJ2-1; 7 bases line up with TRBD1. Input material: memory CD4+ T cells from PBMCs. The subset: CD45RA-negative fraction. The CDR3: CASSPVRQGFYNEQFF. The CDR3 nucleotides are TGTGCCAGCAGCCCTGTCCGACAGGGTTTCTACAATGAGCAGTTCTTC. Together with reference TRBV7-9 and TRBJ2-1, the CDR3 gives the full variable domain: DTGVSQNPRHKITKRGQNVTFRCDPISEHNRLYWYRQTLGQGPEFLTYFQNEAQLEKSRLLSDRFSAERPKGSFSTLEIQRTEQGDSAMYLCASSPVRQGFYNEQFFGPGTRLTVL.